Presented here are 31 T cell receptor beta chains from one specimen sequenced in a study of T cells in Graves' hyperthyroidism and ophthalmopathy. What was amplified from RNA transcripts were TCR beta CDR3 regions. TCR CDR3 underwent first-round RT-PCR with the HTBI primer set. TCRdb reprocessed the multiplex PCR reads with MiXCR, giving one entry per CDR3 protein. The sample yields under 350,000 distinct CDR3 sequences, 25% seen once. Sequenced sample: blood. These receptors were obtained from a man aged 40-55 years with Graves' hyperthyroidism that later progressed to Graves' ophthalmopathy.

This clonotype was seen many times. The rearrangement joins TRBV28 to TRBJ2-5; the D gene is possibly TRBD1 (6 bases). Germline CDR1 reads MDHEN; CDR2 reads SYDVKM. V gave up 5 bases and J gave up 4 bases, with 8 bases separating them. The CDR3 has 12 residues. CDR3 nucleotides: TGTGCCAGCAGTACGGACAGAGAGACCCAGTACTTC. It yields the protein CASSTDRETQYF.

The gene calls are TRBV6-5 and TRBJ1-1; no reliable D call. This CDR3 spans 15 amino acids. Between the trimmed V and J ends, which lost 3 bases and 0 bases, there was a span of 11 bases. CDR1 is MNHEY and CDR2 is SVGAGI in the germline V gene. The CDR3 region is CASSYPETVNTEAFF. CDR3 coding DNA: TGTGCCAGCAGTTATCCTGAGACGGTGAACACTGAAGCTTTCTTT.

J is TRBJ1-5 and V is TRBV3-1; D is undetermined. The CDR3 is 13 residues long. The V gene's germline CDR1 is LGHDT and CDR2 YNNKEL (reference sequence). Trimming shortened V by 4 bases and J by 10 bases, and 14 bases separated the two germline ends. DNA for the CDR3: TGTGCCAGCAGCCCAGATCTATCCGGCCCCCAGCATTTT. It specifies CASSPDLSGPQHF.

The sample holds many counts of this clonotype. The V and J genes are TRBV6-2 or TRBV6-3 and TRBJ1-2; weak D call: TRBD1 (5 bases). The length of the CDR3 is 13 residues. Deletions cut 6 bases from V and 7 bases from J, with 15 bases between. Germline lookup yields CDR1 MNHEY and CDR2 SVGEGT. CDR3 in DNA: TGTGCCAGCAGCCGAAGACAGTTCGGTGGCTACACCTTC. It translates to CASSRRQFGGYTF.

This clonotype was recorded many times. The chain uses TRBV6-1 and TRBJ1-1; D not resolved. The V and J ends lost 2 bases and 6 bases respectively, with 7 bases between them. Germline V gene lookup returns CDR1 MNHNS and CDR2 SASEGT. The CDR3 is made up of 12 amino acids. The CDR3 here is CASSERVSEAFF. CDR3 DNA: TGTGCCAGCAGTGAAAGGGTCTCTGAAGCTTTCTTT.

This clonotype was observed at least ten times. The chain recombines TRBV11-3 with TRBJ1-1, with D possibly matching TRBD1 (6 bases). CDR3 length equals 13 residues. Trimming removed 5 bases at V and 1 base at J, with 8 bases between. Germline V gene lookup returns CDR1 SGHNT and CDR2 YENEEA. CDR3 coding DNA: TGTGCCAGCAGCCGGGGACAGAACACTGAAGCTTTCTTT. Amino acid sequence: CASSRGQNTEAFF.

This chain uses TRBV25-1 with TRBJ2-5, with 9 nucleotides matching TRBD2. V was pared by 0 bases and J by 4 bases, with 9 bases of the junction left unmatched. CDR3 length equals 17 residues. Germline values: CDR1 MGHDK, CDR2 SYGVNS. This chain's CDR3 is CASSEYMSGRFGETQYF. For the CDR3, the DNA is TGTGCCAGCAGTGAATACATGAGCGGGAGGTTTGGAGAGACCCAGTACTTC.

This clonotype was seen ten or more times. For the CDR3, the DNA is TGTGCCAGCGCCCCTCTTGACAGGGGGCTTAGCTATGGCTACACCTTC. Translated: CASAPLDRGLSYGYTF. The chain joins TRBV28 to TRBJ1-2, with TRBD1 matching 10 bases. The CDR3 has 16 residues. CDR1 MDHEN and CDR2 SYDVKM come from the germline V gene. The ends lost 8 bases at V and 4 bases at J; junction bases unmatched: 13.

Ten or more counts support this clonotype. This CDR3 is CASSPSSLMGWEQYF. DNA of the CDR3: TGTGCCAGCAGCCCCTCGTCTTTGATGGGCTGGGAGCAGTACTTC. The chain is built from TRBV7-8 and TRBJ2-7, with unresolved D. CDR1 is SGHVS, CDR2 FQNEAQ, per germline. Trimming shortened V by 5 bases and J by 7 bases, and 21 bases separated the two germline ends. The CDR3 length is 15 residues.

Many counts were recorded for this clonotype. V is TRBV5-1 and J is TRBJ1-2; 9 nucleotides match TRBD1. The CDR3 extends over 14 amino acids. Germline V gene data show CDR1 as SGHRS and CDR2 as YFSETQ. V lost 5 bases to trimming and J lost 6 bases; unmatched junction nucleotides: 8. The CDR3 loop is CASSPTGGEHGYTF. The CDR3 DNA reads TGCGCCAGCAGTCCGACAGGGGGAGAACATGGCTACACCTTC.

This clonotype was counted ten times or more. The chain recombines TRBV12-3 or TRBV12-4 with TRBJ2-7; no definite D call. Trimming took off 7 bases at V and 1 base at J, with 11 bases between the two ends. The CDR3 covers 13 residues. CDR3 in amino acids: CASNSLDSYEQYF. The DNA of the CDR3 is TGTGCCAGCAACTCTCTCGATTCCTACGAGCAGTACTTC.

This clonotype was detected many times. The CDR3 DNA is TGCGCCAGCGGCCGACAGGGGCGGTTCGCAGCGGACACCGGGGAGCTGTTTTTT. Encoded protein: CASGRQGRFAADTGELFF. This chain uses TRBV5-1 with TRBJ2-2; 8 nucleotides line up with TRBD1. J lost 3 bases, V lost 7 bases, and 17 bases had no gene match. This CDR3 contains 18 residues. The germline V gene has CDR1 SGHRS and CDR2 YFSETQ. The complete variable domain, with remaining parts taken from reference TRBV5-1 and TRBJ2-2, reads KAGVTQTPRYLIKTRGQQVTLSCSPISGHRSVSWYQQTPGQGLQFLFEYFSETQRNKGNFPGRFSGRQFSNSRSEMNVSTLELGDSALYLCASGRQGRFAADTGELFFGEGSRLTVL.

This clonotype occurred many times. This chain uses TRBV10-2 with TRBJ1-1, with 7 bases that match TRBD1. CDR1 WSHSY and CDR2 SAAADI come from the germline V gene. The length of the CDR3 is 14 residues. The V and J ends lost 8 bases and 6 bases, in that order; junction bases with no gene match: 12. CDR3 bases: TGCGCCAGCGGAGGGGGCAGGGCTGTGCCTGAAGCTTTCTTT. It encodes CASGGGRAVPEAFF.

This clonotype was observed at least ten times. The genes are TRBV6-5 and TRBJ2-5, with 7 bases identical to TRBD1. Germline V gene data show CDR1 as MNHEY and CDR2 as SVGAGI. Trimming took 2 bases from V and 5 from J; bases not matched to a gene: 14. The CDR3 is 17 residues long. The CDR3 region is CASSYVSPGTVVETQYF. CDR3 nucleotides: TGTGCCAGCAGTTACGTTTCTCCCGGGACAGTCGTCGAGACCCAGTACTTC.

In nucleotides, the CDR3 is TGTGCCAGCAGCTTAGCGGTGGACTTAGGCGAGCAGTACTTC. Protein product: CASSLAVDLGEQYF. The chain links TRBV7-2 to TRBJ2-7; D is perhaps TRBD2 (5 bases). The CDR3 loop spans 14 amino acids. Germline V gene lookup returns CDR1 SGHTA and CDR2 FQGNSA. V was pared by 0 bases and J by 6 bases, with 12 bases between.

This clonotype appeared many times. J is TRBJ2-7 and V is TRBV20-1; no reliable D call. Germline assignment: CDR1 DFQATT and CDR2 SNEGSKA (reference sequence). This CDR3 comprises 13 residues. The V and J ends lost 6 bases and 4 bases respectively, with 16 bases between them. As DNA, the CDR3 is TGCAGTGCCAGGCCCCCTTCGACATACGAGCAGTACTTC. It encodes CSARPPSTYEQYF.

This clonotype has at least ten counts. CDR3 DNA sequence: TGTGCCAGTAGTGGGACCCAGGCGGACATTCAGTACTTC. Translating gives CASSGTQADIQYF. The rearrangement joins TRBV19 to TRBJ2-4; either TRBD1 or TRBD2 may fit D (5 bases each). Germline V gene lookup returns CDR1 LNHDA and CDR2 SQIVND (reference sequence). CDR3 size: 13 residues. The germline V and J ends were trimmed by 5 bases and 8 bases, with 13 bases remaining between them.

V and J are TRBV7-2 and TRBJ1-2; 7 bases map to TRBD1. Germline V gene lookup returns CDR1 SGHTA and CDR2 FQGNSA. There are 14 residues in the CDR3. V was clipped by 5 bases and J by 4 bases; unmatched bases: 7. The CDR3 loop reads CASSPPGQVYGYTF. The DNA of the CDR3 is TGTGCCAGCAGCCCTCCCGGACAGGTCTATGGCTACACCTTC.

The table lists this clonotype with many counts. With a much larger clone just one base away, this may be a read error. The V call is TRBV9, the J call TRBJ2-7; 9 nucleotides match TRBD1. The germline CDR1 and CDR2 sequences are SGDLS and YYNGEE. J gave up 2 bases and V 4 bases, and 4 bases lay outside the gene matches. The CDR3 length is 14 residues. CDR3 sequence: CASSSGQGAYEQYF. The CDR3 DNA reads as TGTGCCAGCAGCTCGGGACAGGGAGCCTACGAGCAGTACTTC.

This clonotype was detected many times. The V gene is TRBV19, the J gene TRBJ2-4, with 7 bases lining up with TRBD2. With 3 bases clipped from V and 3 bases from J, the junction kept 8 bases outside the gene matches. Germline V gene sequence: CDR1 LNHDA, CDR2 SQIVND (reference sequence). This CDR3 comprises 16 residues. CDR3 in DNA: TGTGCCAGTAGTATCGGGGGGAAGATAGTCAAAAACATTCAGTACTTC. It encodes CASSIGGKIVKNIQYF.

The chain links TRBV20-1 to TRBJ2-2; D is possibly TRBD2 (6 bases). Germline CDR1 reads DFQATT; CDR2 reads SNEGSKA (reference sequence). CDR3 size: 16 residues. The V gene lost 3 bases and the J gene lost 1 base, with 15 bases spanning the gap. DNA for the CDR3: TGCAGTGCTAGGGGGCCGGGACTGAAGAACACCGGGGAGCTGTTTTTT. Its translation is CSARGPGLKNTGELFF.

In regard to this clonotype: A read error is possible here, since a much larger clone lies one base away. This sequence joins TRBV6-5 and TRBJ2-3; D call uncertain. Germline-derived CDR1 and CDR2 are MNHEY and SVGAGI. The CDR3 contains 12 residues. Written as DNA, the CDR3 is TGTGCCAGCAGTTCAGACACAAATACGCAGTATTTT. Translating it yields CASSSDTNTQYF.

Ten or more counts support this clonotype. DNA for the CDR3: TGTGCCAGCAAAGGGGGGTATCAGCCCCAGCATTTT. Protein product: CASKGGYQPQHF. The chain carries TRBV2 and TRBJ1-5; D perhaps matches TRBD1 (6 bases). Germline V lookup: CDR1 SNHLY, CDR2 FYNNEI. CDR3 length: 12 amino acids. With 7 bases removed from V and 5 bases from J, the gap between germline ends came to 9 bases.

This clonotype was observed many times. The V and J genes are TRBV20-1 and TRBJ1-2, with unresolved D. Per germline, CDR1 DFQATT and CDR2 SNEGSKA (reference sequence). This CDR3 contains 13 residues. Trimming cost V 5 bases and J 5 bases, with 15 bases left between them. The CDR3 protein is CSAEEYLGYGYTF. CDR3 DNA sequence: TGCAGTGCTGAGGAGTACCTGGGATATGGCTACACCTTC.

J is TRBJ1-1 and V is TRBV2, with D uncertain. V was trimmed by 8 bases and J by 0 bases, leaving 10 bases between them. This CDR3 is 13 amino acids long. The V gene's germline CDR1 is SNHLY and CDR2 FYNNEI. CDR3 nucleotides: TGTGCCAGCGGGGAAGATATGAACACTGAAGCTTTCTTT. Its translation: CASGEDMNTEAFF.

V gene TRBV6-2 or TRBV6-3 combines with J gene TRBJ1-1, with D possibly matching TRBD1 (5 bases). The CDR3 loop spans 13 amino acids. Looked up from germline, CDR1 is MNHEY and CDR2 is SVGEGT. V was cut by 7 bases and J by 2 bases, with 11 bases left in between. The CDR3 region is CASTGQTNTEAFF. The CDR3 DNA is TGTGCCAGCACAGGGCAGACAAACACTGAAGCTTTCTTT.

As to this clonotype: No conserved phenylalanine or tryptophan is present at the end of the CDR3, so a read error is the likely explanation. The chain uses TRBV4-2 and TRBJ1-1, with D possibly matching TRBD1 (6 bases). Germline V lookup: CDR1 LGHNA, CDR2 YNFKEQ. Trimming removed 5 bases from V and 1 base from J, with 11 bases in between. The CDR3 contains 14 residues. CDR3: CASSAGHANTEAFL. The CDR3, as DNA: TGTGCCAGCAGCGCGGGACACGCGAACACTGAAGCTTTCCTT.

This clonotype was seen many times. The chain carries TRBV12-3 or TRBV12-4 and TRBJ2-5; D not resolved. The V gene lost 3 bases and the J gene lost 5 bases, with 10 bases spanning the gap. The CDR3 covers 13 residues. CDR3 amino acids: CASSFVAAETQYF. The CDR3 DNA is TGTGCCAGCAGTTTTGTGGCCGCGGAGACCCAGTACTTC.

V is TRBV12-3 or TRBV12-4 and J is TRBJ2-7; 8 nucleotides align to TRBD1. J was trimmed by 6 bases and V by 3 bases; bases with no gene match: 10. The CDR3 loop spans 15 amino acids. The CDR3 reads CASSFVYRGSGEQYF. The CDR3 DNA sequence: TGTGCCAGCAGTTTCGTATACAGGGGGTCGGGCGAGCAGTACTTC.

This chain links TRBV15 with TRBJ1-2; TRBD1 aligns across 7 bases. The V and J ends lost 1 base and 0 bases, in that order; junction bases with no gene match: 8. Germline values: CDR1 LNHNV, CDR2 YYDKDF (reference sequence). The CDR3 extends over 17 amino acids. CDR3 region: CATSRAPWDSSNYGYTF. The CDR3 DNA is TGTGCCACCAGCAGAGCACCCTGGGACAGCTCTAACTATGGCTACACCTTC. Using reference TRBV15 and TRBJ1-2 for the parts outside the CDR3, the full variable domain is DAMVIQNPRYQVTQFGKPVTLSCSQTLNHNVMYWYQQKSSQAPKLLFHYYDKDFNNEADTPDNFQSRRPNTSFCFLDIRSPGLGDTAMYLCATSRAPWDSSNYGYTFGSGTRLTVV.

In DNA, the CDR3 is TGTGCCAGCAGCTTGATGGGGGTGAACACTGAAGCTTTCTTT. Amino acid sequence: CASSLMGVNTEAFF. This chain uses TRBV7-6 with TRBJ1-1; D possibly corresponds to TRBD1 (5 bases). The V end lost 3 bases, the J end lost 0 bases, and 8 bases lay between the germline ends. The V gene's germline CDR1 is SGHVS and CDR2 FNYEAQ. The CDR3 spans 14 residues. Looking up the rest from reference TRBV7-6 and TRBJ1-1 gives the full variable domain: GAGVSQSPRYKVTKRGQDVALRCDPISGHVSLYWYRQALGQGPEFLTYFNYEAQQDKSGLPNDRFSAERPEGSISTLTIQRTEQRDSAMYRCASSLMGVNTEAFFGQGTRLTVV.